These 27 T cell receptor beta chains came from one sample sequenced in a study of T-cell memory formation after mild COVID-19. TCRdb fed the 5' RACE reads into MiXCR, producing one record per CDR3 protein. The table shows tens of thousands of distinct CDR3 sequences, with more than 11% occurring only once. The specimen was PBMCs or a T cell subset sorted from them (not recorded which). The receptor set was obtained from an adult woman who had mild COVID-19 (a few samples of this study predate the infection). Cell type and time point are not known.

This chain uses TRBV15 with TRBJ2-7, with 8 bases lining up with TRBD2. The CDR3 is 13 residues long. The junction had 1 base not matched to a gene; V was cut back by 5 bases and J by 1 base. Germline CDR1 LNHNV, CDR2 YYDKDF (reference sequence). The CDR3 spells CATSLAGSYEQYF. The CDR3 DNA is TGTGCCACCAGCTTAGCGGGGTCCTACGAGCAGTACTTC.

The chain uses TRBV6-4 and TRBJ2-1; weak D call: TRBD2 (7 bases). V dropped 2 bases and J dropped 6 bases, with 17 bases sitting between them. The CDR3 is 16 amino acids. CDR1 MRHNA and CDR2 SNTAGT come from the germline V gene. The CDR3 region has the DNA TGTGCCAGCAGTGACCAATGGGGGGGGACACCCAATGAGCAGTTCTTC. Protein: CASSDQWGGTPNEQFF.

This clonotype was picked up a small number of times. The chain links TRBV27 to TRBJ1-6; D possibly corresponds to TRBD1 (5 bases). Germline-derived CDR1 and CDR2 are MNHEY and SMNVEV (reference sequence). This CDR3 has 20 amino acids. The V end was cut by 3 bases, the J end by 3 bases, with 24 bases between. The CDR3 DNA reads TGTGCCAGCAGTTTTACAGCCCCGGGTCAGGGAGTAAACTATAATTCACCCCTCCACTTT. Protein sequence: CASSFTAPGQGVNYNSPLHF.

The chain has TRBV20-1 and TRBJ2-3, with D uncertain. Germline V CDR1 and CDR2: DFQATT, SNEGSKA (reference sequence). The ends were cut back, 5 bases at V and 6 bases at J, with 21 bases in the middle. CDR3 length: 15 amino acids. Here the CDR3 reads CSAPSVASQGDTQYF. The CDR3 DNA follows: TGCAGTGCTCCATCGGTAGCAAGTCAAGGGGATACGCAGTATTTT.

The chain is built from TRBV27 and TRBJ2-5; D ambiguous. The CDR3 sequence is 12 residues long. The germline CDR1 and CDR2 sequences are MNHEY and SMNVEV (reference sequence). The V gene lost 5 bases and the J gene lost 1 base, with 5 bases spanning the gap. CDR3 loop: CASSRLQETQYF. CDR3 nucleotide sequence: TGTGCCAGCAGTCGACTCCAAGAGACCCAGTACTTC.

This clonotype has more than one count but fewer than ten. The chain has TRBV20-1 and TRBJ1-2; 8 nucleotides agree with TRBD1. This CDR3 spans 15 amino acids. The V gene end was trimmed by 3 bases and the J gene end by 6 bases; junction bases not matched to a gene: 12. Per germline, CDR1 DFQATT and CDR2 SNEGSKA (reference sequence). The CDR3 coding sequence is TGCAGTGCTAGGGGGATCGGACAGGGCGGAGATGGCTACACCTTC. It encodes CSARGIGQGGDGYTF.

The chain has TRBV7-9 and TRBJ2-1, with D possibly TRBD2 on 5 matching bases. The germline CDR1 and CDR2 sequences are SEHNR and FQNEAQ (reference sequence). CDR3 length: 13 residues. V was cut by 2 bases and J by 6 bases, with 8 bases left in between. The CDR3 loop reads CASSLPGLNEQFF. The CDR3 DNA sequence: TGTGCCAGCAGCTTACCAGGACTCAATGAGCAGTTCTTC.

The V call is TRBV4-1, the J call TRBJ1-5; D perhaps matches TRBD1 (5 bases). V gave up 4 bases and J gave up 7 bases, with 11 bases separating them. CDR1 is MGHRA, CDR2 YSYEKL, per germline. The CDR3 spans 13 residues. The CDR3 region has the DNA TGCGCCAGCAGCCTGGGGGTAGGGCAGCCCCAGCATTTT. Translation gives CASSLGVGQPQHF.

Here the CDR3 DNA reads TGTGCCAGCAGCGTAGACGATCCAGATACGCAGTATTTT. Translating it yields CASSVDDPDTQYF. The rearrangement links TRBV9 to TRBJ2-3; no definite D call. The V end was cut by 0 bases, the J end by 4 bases, with 6 bases between. This CDR3 contains 13 residues. Germline assignment: CDR1 SGDLS and CDR2 YYNGEE.

This clonotype has just a few counts. V gene TRBV5-1 combines with J gene TRBJ1-6, with 10 bases aligning to TRBD1. Germline lookup yields CDR1 SGHRS and CDR2 YFSETQ. The CDR3 consists of 17 residues. J gave up 9 bases and V 0 bases, and 9 bases lay outside the gene matches. Here the CDR3 reads CASSLAGDRGLGSPLHF. DNA of the CDR3: TGCGCCAGCAGCTTGGCCGGGGACAGGGGCCTGGGTTCACCCCTCCACTTT.

The table lists this clonotype with many counts. The rearrangement links TRBV12-3 or TRBV12-4 to TRBJ1-3; 8 bases map to TRBD1. The V and J ends lost 6 bases and 0 bases, in that order; junction bases with no gene match: 7. The CDR3 is 16 residues long. CDR3 loop: CASRSTGGGSGNTIYF. The CDR3, as DNA: TGTGCCAGCAGAAGCACAGGGGGAGGCTCTGGAAACACCATATATTTT.

This clonotype was detected a few times. The gene calls are TRBV4-3 and TRBJ2-1; 7 bases line up with TRBD1. This CDR3 comprises 15 residues. The trim removed 1 base at V and 4 bases at J, leaving 4 bases unmatched. CDR1 LGHNA and CDR2 YSLEER come from the germline V gene. CDR3 bases: TGCGCCAGCAGCCAAGGACAGGGCCCATACAATGAGCAGTTCTTC. This gives the protein CASSQGQGPYNEQFF.

This clonotype was counted between two and nine times. The rearrangement links TRBV11-2 to TRBJ2-1; D not certain. Germline V lookup: CDR1 SGHAT, CDR2 FQNNGV. The V gene lost 0 bases and the J gene lost 4 bases, with 13 bases spanning the gap. The CDR3 is 16 residues long. The CDR3: CASSLDGVGTYNEQFF. The CDR3 DNA reads as TGTGCCAGCAGCTTAGATGGGGTGGGTACATACAATGAGCAGTTCTTC.

This clonotype came up a few times. The rearrangement links TRBV4-1 to TRBJ2-7; D is possibly TRBD2 (6 bases). The V end lost 5 bases, the J end lost 0 bases, and 17 bases lay between the germline ends. From germline, CDR1 is MGHRA and CDR2 YSYEKL. There are 16 residues in the CDR3. This CDR3 is CASSSLTSKSSYEQYF. CDR3 in DNA: TGCGCCAGCAGCTCACTCACTAGCAAATCCTCCTACGAGCAGTACTTC.

The rearrangement uses TRBV12-3 or TRBV12-4 and TRBJ2-5; D gene ambiguous. Trimming cost V 5 bases and J 4 bases, with 14 bases left between them. The CDR3 is made up of 14 amino acids. DNA of the CDR3: TGTGCCAGCAGTCCCTCTAATTCCGTAGAGACCCAGTACTTC. It encodes CASSPSNSVETQYF.

This clonotype was recorded a few times. The rearrangement links TRBV13 to TRBJ1-3; D perhaps matches TRBD1 (6 bases). This CDR3 has 16 residues. Trimming cost V 5 bases and J 0 bases, with 14 bases left between them. From germline, CDR1 is PRHDT and CDR2 FYEKMQ (reference sequence). The CDR3 region is CASSQRQESSGNTIYF. As DNA, the CDR3 is TGTGCCAGCAGCCAGAGACAGGAGAGCTCTGGAAACACCATATATTTT. The full variable domain, rest sourced from reference TRBV13 and TRBJ1-3, is AAGVIQSPRHLIKEKRETATLKCYPIPRHDTVYWYQQGPGQDPQFLISFYEKMQSDKGSIPDRFSAQQFSDYHSELNMSSLELGDSALYFCASSQRQESSGNTIYFGEGSWLTVV.

The gene calls are TRBV24-1 and TRBJ1-5, with 7 bases identical to TRBD1. Germline loops: CDR1 KGHDR, CDR2 SFDVKD. The CDR3 loop spans 15 amino acids. Trimming cost V 3 bases and J 2 bases; bases outside gene matches: 3. CDR3 nucleotides: TGTGCCACCAGTGATAGCGGGACAGGCAATCAGCCCCAGCATTTT. This encodes CATSDSGTGNQPQHF.

This clonotype occurred many times. This chain connects TRBV5-6 to TRBJ2-7; maybe TRBD2 (6 bases). Germline CDR1 reads SGHDT; CDR2 reads YYEEEE. This CDR3 spans 13 amino acids. V lost 4 bases and J lost 7, with 15 bases in between. The CDR3 is CASSRSGPREQYF. In nucleotides, the CDR3 is TGTGCCAGCAGCAGAAGCGGGCCGCGGGAGCAGTACTTC.

The gene calls are TRBV11-2 and TRBJ2-5; no definite D call. The CDR3 is 13 residues long. The V end lost 5 bases, the J end lost 8 bases, and 15 bases lay between the germline ends. Germline lookup yields CDR1 SGHAT and CDR2 FQNNGV. In DNA form, the CDR3 reads TGTGCCAGCAGCCCACCACTTGTTGCCACCCAGTACTTC. Translated, it gives CASSPPLVATQYF.

This clonotype was recorded a few times. J is TRBJ1-3 and V is TRBV28; D is ambiguous. V shed 3 bases and J shed 0 bases, with 12 bases lying between them. CDR1 and CDR2 from the germline V gene are MDHEN and SYDVKM. This CDR3 comprises 16 residues. The CDR3 DNA reads as TGTGCCAGCAGTTTTGACCCGGCGAGCTCTGGAAACACCATATATTTT. It codes for CASSFDPASSGNTIYF. The variable domain in full, completed from reference TRBV28 and TRBJ1-3, reads DVKVTQSSRYLVKRTGEKVFLECVQDMDHENMFWYRQDPGLGLRLIYFSYDVKMKEKGDIPEGYSVSREKKERFSLILESASTNQTSMYLCASSFDPASSGNTIYFGEGSWLTVV.

The sample holds many counts of this clonotype. V gene TRBV20-1 combines with J gene TRBJ2-2, with 11 nucleotides matching TRBD2. V lost 0 bases, J lost 6 bases, and 6 bases stayed unmatched. In germline, CDR1 is DFQATT, CDR2 SNEGSKA (reference sequence). The CDR3 contains 16 residues. The CDR3 region has the DNA TGCAGTGCTAGAGATTCGACTAGCGGGGATTCCGGGGAGCTGTTTTTT. Protein sequence: CSARDSTSGDSGELFF.

The chain links TRBV6-5 to TRBJ1-1, with D possibly TRBD1 on 6 matching bases. In germline, CDR1 is MNHEY, CDR2 SVGAGI. The V and J ends lost 4 bases and 12 bases respectively, with 18 bases between them. The CDR3 is 13 amino acids. CDR3 bases: TGTGCCAGCAGTTGGACAGACCGTTCGGGAACTTTCTTT. Protein product: CASSWTDRSGTFF.

The chain uses TRBV2 and TRBJ2-5, with D possibly matching TRBD2 (5 bases). The length of the CDR3 is 14 residues. Germline lookup yields CDR1 SNHLY and CDR2 FYNNEI. Trimming removed 7 bases at V and 4 bases at J, with 16 bases between. CDR3 nucleotide sequence: TGTGCCAGCACGCAAGGGCTAGCCCCAGAGACCCAGTACTTC. Translation: CASTQGLAPETQYF.

The rearrangement joins TRBV4-3 to TRBJ2-4, with D tentatively TRBD1 (6 bases). CDR3 length: 16 residues. Germline-derived CDR1 and CDR2 are LGHNA and YSLEER. With 1 base removed from V and 6 bases from J, the gap between germline ends came to 16 bases. This CDR3 reads CASSQVVGVGGNIQYF. CDR3 nucleotides: TGCGCCAGCAGCCAAGTAGTTGGGGTAGGGGGAAACATTCAGTACTTC.

The CDR3 loop reads CASTLLGGGETQYF. DNA for the CDR3: TGTGCCAGCACTTTACTGGGAGGAGGAGAGACCCAGTACTTC. This chain connects TRBV6-6 to TRBJ2-5, with a tentative D call TRBD2 (6 bases). V lost 7 bases to trimming and J lost 4 bases, with 16 bases between them. This CDR3 contains 14 residues. Per the germline V gene, CDR1 is MNHNY and CDR2 is SVGAGI (reference sequence).

This clonotype was picked up many times. J is TRBJ1-1 and V is TRBV6-5; weak D call: TRBD1 (6 bases). From germline, CDR1 is MNHEY and CDR2 SVGAGI. With 0 bases removed from V and 5 bases from J, the gap between germline ends came to 16 bases. CDR3 size: 16 residues. CDR3 protein: CASSYSIAGEGTEAFF. CDR3 bases: TGTGCCAGCAGTTACTCGATTGCAGGGGAAGGTACTGAAGCTTTCTTT.

The V call is TRBV20-1, the J call TRBJ2-1; no definite D call. The CDR3 covers 15 residues. Germline CDR1 reads DFQATT; CDR2 reads SNEGSKA (reference sequence). V lost 3 bases, J lost 2 bases, and 14 bases lay in between. The CDR3 DNA follows: TGCAGTGCTAGGGAGACTCCTTACGCCTACAATGAGCAGTTCTTC. This translates into CSARETPYAYNEQFF.